This TCR beta chain derives from a study of T-cell memory formation after mild COVID-19. Study-wide results and caveats: Cross-reactive memory seemingly joined, as some responding clones were found in pre-infection memory.

TCRdb passed the 5' RACE reads through MiXCR, listing each CDR3 protein once. This sample has some 110,000 distinct CDR3 sequences; around 12% occur once, and the top ten carry more than 25%. As for this clonotype: Its matching antigen is unknown.

Germline values: CDR1 SGHVS, CDR2 FNYEAQ. CDR3 length: 13 amino acids. V dropped 3 bases and J dropped 4; count of bases not matched to a gene: 1. The sequenced sample was PBMCs or a T cell subset sorted from them (not recorded which). This clonotype was obtained from an adult woman who had mild COVID-19 (a few samples of this study predate the infection). Cell type and time point are not known. The chain recombines TRBV7-6 with TRBJ1-2, with 8 bases identical to TRBD1. The CDR3 nucleotides read TGTGCCAGCAGCTTGGACAGGGCCTATGGCTACACCTTC. As protein: CASSLDRAYGYTF.